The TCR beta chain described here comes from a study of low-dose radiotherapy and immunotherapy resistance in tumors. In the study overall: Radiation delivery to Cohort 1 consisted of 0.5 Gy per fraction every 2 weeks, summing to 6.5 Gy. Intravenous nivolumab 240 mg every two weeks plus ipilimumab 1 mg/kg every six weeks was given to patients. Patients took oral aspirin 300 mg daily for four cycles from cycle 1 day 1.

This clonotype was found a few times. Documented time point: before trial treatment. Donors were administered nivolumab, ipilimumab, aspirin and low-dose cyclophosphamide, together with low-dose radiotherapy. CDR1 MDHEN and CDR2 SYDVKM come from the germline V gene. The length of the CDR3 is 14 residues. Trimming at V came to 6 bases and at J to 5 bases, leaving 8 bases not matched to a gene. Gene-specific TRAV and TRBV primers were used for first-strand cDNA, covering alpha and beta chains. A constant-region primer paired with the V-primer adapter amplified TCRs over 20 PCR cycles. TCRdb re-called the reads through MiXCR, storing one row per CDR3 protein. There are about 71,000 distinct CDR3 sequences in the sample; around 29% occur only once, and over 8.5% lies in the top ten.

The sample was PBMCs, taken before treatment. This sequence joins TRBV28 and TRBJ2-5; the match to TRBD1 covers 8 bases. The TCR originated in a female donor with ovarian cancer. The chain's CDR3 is CASSFRGLEETQYF. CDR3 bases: TGTGCCAGCAGCTTCAGGGGGCTAGAGGAGACCCAGTACTTC.